These 21 T cell receptor beta chains were all obtained from the same sample, sequenced in a study of CD8+CD57+ T cells in acquired aplastic anemia. Genomic DNA, serving as template, underwent TCR beta VDJ and CDR3 profiling. TCRdb independently ran MiXCR on the reads; one entry per CDR3 protein. The data contain about 130,000 distinct CDR3 sequences, 40% to 60% of them singletons. Sequencing used sorted CD4+, CD8+, or CD8+CD57+ T cells (not recorded which) from PBMCs. The receptors come from a human donor in good health, serving as a control.

Many counts were recorded for this clonotype. The genes are TRBV29-1 and TRBJ2-1; 9 nucleotides align to TRBD2. The CDR3 covers 15 residues. Germline V lookup: CDR1 SQVTM, CDR2 ANQGSEA. V lost 6 bases, J lost 9 bases, and 15 bases stayed unmatched. The CDR3 region is CSVRGPVAGGGEQFF. The CDR3 DNA sequence: TGCAGCGTCCGGGGGCCCGTGGCGGGGGGGGGTGAGCAGTTCTTC.

This clonotype has at least ten counts. CDR3 loop: CASSRTSDRERSGYTF. The CDR3 coding sequence is TGCGCCAGCAGCCGTACTTCCGACAGGGAGCGGAGTGGCTACACCTTC. The chain is built from TRBV4-3 and TRBJ1-2, with 7 bases aligning to TRBD1. V gave up 4 bases and J gave up 7 bases; unmatched junction bases: 15. This CDR3 comprises 16 residues. Per the germline V gene, CDR1 is LGHNA and CDR2 is YSLEER.

This clonotype was counted at least ten times. The genes are TRBV6-1 and TRBJ1-5; 8 bases align to TRBD1. The CDR3 is 15 amino acids. J was trimmed by 7 bases and V by 9 bases; bases with no gene match: 14. CDR1 MNHNS and CDR2 SASEGT come from the germline V gene. CDR3 loop: CASEPGTGVGQPQHF. DNA of the CDR3: TGTGCCAGTGAGCCCGGGACAGGCGTAGGCCAGCCCCAGCATTTT.

The chain employs TRBV9 and TRBJ2-7; the match to TRBD2 covers 10 bases. The CDR3 length is 16 residues. Trimming cost V 4 bases and J 4 bases; bases outside gene matches: 11. Germline V gives CDR1 SGDLS, CDR2 YYNGEE. The CDR3 loop is CASSPDETSGRYEQYF. CDR3 bases: TGTGCCAGCAGCCCAGACGAGACTAGCGGGCGGTACGAGCAGTACTTC.

CDR3 nucleotide sequence: TGTGCCAGCACCACCGAGAGGGATCAGCCCCAGCATTTT. Protein product: CASTTERDQPQHF. The chain couples TRBV7-2 to TRBJ1-5; no clear D gene. Germline-derived CDR1 and CDR2 are SGHTA and FQGNSA. Trimming stripped 7 bases from V and 5 bases from J, with 12 bases between. The CDR3 runs 13 residues. The full variable domain, its missing parts supplied by reference TRBV7-2 and TRBJ1-5, is GAGVSQSPSNKVTEKGKDVELRCDPISGHTALYWYRQSLGQGLEFLIYFQGNSAPDKSGLPSDRFSAERTGGSVSTLTIQRTQQEDSAVYLCASTTERDQPQHFGDGTRLSIL.

This chain uses TRBV7-2 with TRBJ1-2, with 7 bases lining up with TRBD1. This CDR3 region has 14 residues. After removal of 8 bases from V and 10 bases from J, the junction contained 16 bases not matched to a gene. Germline V gene sequence: CDR1 SGHTA, CDR2 FQGNSA. The CDR3 region has the DNA TGTGCCAGCGGCATTTACAGGGGCTATGGCCTCTACACCTTC. Its protein is CASGIYRGYGLYTF. The variable domain in full, with the rest retrieved from reference TRBV7-2 and TRBJ1-2, is GAGVSQSPSNKVTEKGKDVELRCDPISGHTALYWYRQSLGQGLEFLIYFQGNSAPDKSGLPSDRFSAERTGGSVSTLTIQRTQQEDSAVYLCASGIYRGYGLYTFGSGTRLTVV.

The chain links TRBV7-9 to TRBJ2-7, with D unresolved. CDR1 is SEHNR and CDR2 is FQNEAQ in the germline V gene (reference sequence). There are 14 residues in the CDR3. The V and J ends lost 3 bases and 6 bases respectively, with 15 bases between them. The CDR3 region has the DNA TGTGCCAGCAGCTTTATGCCCCGAGATAGCGAGCAGTACTTC. Its translation is CASSFMPRDSEQYF.

The rearrangement links TRBV6-5 to TRBJ1-6; D is uncertain. Germline V lookup: CDR1 MNHEY, CDR2 SVGAGI. V lost 0 bases to trimming and J lost 3 bases, with 0 bases between them. This CDR3 comprises 13 residues. CDR3 nucleotide sequence: TGTGCCAGCAGTTACTCCTATAATTCACCCCTCCACTTT. Translated: CASSYSYNSPLHF.

The CDR3 region is CASRRHTEGTDTQYF. In nucleotides, the CDR3 is TGTGCCAGCAGACGACACACGGAGGGCACAGATACGCAGTATTTT. The rearrangement joins TRBV2 to TRBJ2-3, with a tentative D call TRBD2 (5 bases). Trimming pared 6 bases from V and 1 base from J, leaving 14 bases between. The CDR3 is 15 residues long. Germline V lookup: CDR1 SNHLY, CDR2 FYNNEI.

Comment on this clonotype: A much larger clone lies a single base off, so this may be a read error. For the CDR3, the DNA is TGTGCCCGCTCATTCCAAGAGACCCAGTACTTC. Translating it yields CARSFQETQYF. The chain joins TRBV18 to TRBJ2-5; D unresolved. The CDR3 covers 11 residues. Germline loops: CDR1 KGHSH, CDR2 LQKENI.

The chain links TRBV5-6 to TRBJ2-7; 10 bases are shared with TRBD1. Germline CDR1 and CDR2: SGHDT and YYEEEE. The CDR3 extends over 16 amino acids. J was trimmed by 4 bases and V by 2 bases; bases with no gene match: 9. This CDR3 reads CASSFGAGQGRYEQYF. CDR3 bases: TGTGCCAGCAGCTTTGGTGCGGGACAGGGGCGGTACGAGCAGTACTTC.

The V gene is TRBV24-1, the J gene TRBJ2-2, with 7 bases fitting TRBD1. J was trimmed by 4 bases and V by 1 base; bases with no gene match: 5. Germline assignment: CDR1 KGHDR and CDR2 SFDVKD. The CDR3 length is 16 residues. In nucleotides, the CDR3 is TGTGCCACCAGTGATTTAGGGGGCGCGGGCACCGGGGAGCTGTTTTTT. It specifies CATSDLGGAGTGELFF.

This clonotype was found many times. The chain uses TRBV19 and TRBJ2-1; D might be TRBD2 (5 bases). Germline V CDR1 and CDR2: LNHDA, SQIVND (reference sequence). The CDR3 totals 13 residues. Trimming shortened V by 5 bases and J by 4 bases, and 9 bases separated the two germline ends. The CDR3 DNA reads TGTGCCAGTAGTCGGGGAACTTACAATGAGCAGTTCTTC. Its translation: CASSRGTYNEQFF. The whole variable domain, filled in from reference TRBV19 and TRBJ2-1, reads DGGITQSPKYLFRKEGQNVTLSCEQNLNHDAMYWYRQDPGQGLRLIYYSQIVNDFQKGDIAEGYSVSREKKESFPLTVTSAQKNPTAFYLCASSRGTYNEQFFGPGTRLTVL.

The table lists this clonotype with many counts. The V gene is TRBV9, the J gene TRBJ2-1; D might be TRBD2 (6 bases). The V gene lost 0 bases and the J gene lost 4 bases, with 17 bases spanning the gap. CDR3 length equals 17 residues. Per germline, CDR1 SGDLS and CDR2 YYNGEE. CDR3 sequence reads: CASSVASGFAGYNEQFF. DNA for the CDR3: TGTGCCAGCAGCGTAGCGTCGGGGTTTGCGGGGTACAATGAGCAGTTCTTC.

The rearrangement joins TRBV19 to TRBJ2-3; 8 bases agree with TRBD2. The CDR3 runs to 15 residues. J gave up 1 base and V 6 bases, and 6 bases lay outside the gene matches. Germline V CDR1 and CDR2: LNHDA, SQIVND (reference sequence). CDR3 in DNA: TGTGCCAGTAGCATCGGGGGGGATCGCACAGATACGCAGTATTTT. This encodes CASSIGGDRTDTQYF.

The chain has TRBV9 and TRBJ2-5; TRBD1 matches 10 bases. CDR1 and CDR2 from the germline V gene are SGDLS and YYNGEE. The CDR3 has 15 residues. The ends lost 3 bases at V and 5 bases at J; junction bases unmatched: 7. CDR3 sequence reads: CASSGMGTGAETQYF. CDR3 DNA: TGTGCCAGCAGCGGGATGGGGACAGGGGCCGAGACCCAGTACTTC. Using reference TRBV9 and TRBJ2-5 for the parts outside the CDR3, the full variable domain is DSGVTQTPKHLITATGQRVTLRCSPRSGDLSVYWYQQSLDQGLQFLIQYYNGEERAKGNILERFSAQQFPDLHSELNLSSLELGDSALYFCASSGMGTGAETQYFGPGTRLLVL.

The V gene is TRBV5-6, the J gene TRBJ2-5; a possible D gene is TRBD2 (7 bases). The CDR3 totals 18 residues. The germline V gene encodes CDR1 SGHDT and CDR2 YYEEEE. Trimming removed 5 bases from V and 2 bases from J, with 25 bases in between. CDR3 residues: CASSANNAGARPQETQYF. CDR3 DNA sequence: TGTGCCAGCAGTGCGAACAACGCGGGGGCCCGGCCACAAGAGACCCAGTACTTC.

This clonotype was seen repeatedly, ten times or more. This chain links TRBV9 with TRBJ2-7, with D hard to call. In germline, CDR1 is SGDLS, CDR2 YYNGEE. V was shortened by 1 base and J by 0 bases, with 14 bases between the two germline ends. The CDR3 has 16 residues. The DNA of the CDR3 is TGTGCCAGCAGCGTAAATCAAGGGTTAAGCTCCTACGAGCAGTACTTC. Amino acids: CASSVNQGLSSYEQYF.

This clonotype was seen at least ten times. The chain links TRBV20-1 to TRBJ1-5, with 7 bases aligning to TRBD1. Germline loops: CDR1 DFQATT, CDR2 SNEGSKA (reference sequence). This CDR3 has 15 amino acids. V shed 1 base, J shed 5 bases, and the junction held 8 bases outside the gene matches. Here the CDR3 reads CSARAPGGGYQPQHF. For the CDR3, the DNA is TGCAGTGCTAGAGCCCCAGGGGGGGGTTATCAGCCCCAGCATTTT.

The chain has TRBV11-2 and TRBJ2-1; the D is unclear. Trimming took 4 bases from V and 6 from J, leaving 19 bases between them. The CDR3 contains 16 residues. CDR1 is SGHAT, CDR2 FQNNGV, per germline. CDR3 region: CASSYTPALRSNEQFF. DNA for the CDR3: TGTGCCAGCAGCTACACCCCGGCACTAAGGTCCAATGAGCAGTTCTTC.

V and J are TRBV30 and TRBJ2-1; D may be TRBD1 or TRBD2 (6 bases each). Germline-derived CDR1 and CDR2 are GTSNPN and SVGIG (reference sequence). This CDR3 has 15 amino acids. The germline V and J ends were trimmed by 4 bases and 0 bases, with 13 bases remaining between them. The CDR3, as DNA: TGTGCCTGGACCGAGGGGGGTAGCTCCTACAATGAGCAGTTCTTC. Its translation: CAWTEGGSSYNEQFF.